The next 2 T cell receptor beta chains were all read from a single sample in a study of blood T cell repertoires in COVID-19. Here immunoSEQ multiplex PCR was the method, and the copy in TCRdb shows in-frame clones only, minus some. Here the sample spans 100,000 or so clones, approximately 89% being singletons. Sequenced: peripheral blood. Receptor source: a woman in her twenties or thirties with acute or convalescent COVID-19.

The chain employs TRBV7-3 and TRBJ1-4, with D perhaps matching TRBD1 (5 bases). Germline V lookup: CDR1 SGHTA, CDR2 FQGTGA. This CDR3 has 14 amino acids. V was cut by 7 bases and J by 6 bases, with 15 bases left in between. CDR3: CASIFQGEDEKLFF. CDR3 nucleotides: TGTGCCAGCATCTTCCAGGGTGAGGATGAAAAACTGTTTTTT.

The J gene is TRBJ1-1, the V gene TRBV6-5, with 7 positions matching TRBD1. V shed 7 bases, J shed 2 bases, and the junction held 7 bases outside the gene matches. The germline V gene has CDR1 MNHEY and CDR2 SVGAGI. The CDR3 is 14 residues long. CDR3 in DNA: TGTGCCAGCACTCTAGGGGGCGTAAACACTGAAGCTTTCTTT. Protein product: CASTLGGVNTEAFF.